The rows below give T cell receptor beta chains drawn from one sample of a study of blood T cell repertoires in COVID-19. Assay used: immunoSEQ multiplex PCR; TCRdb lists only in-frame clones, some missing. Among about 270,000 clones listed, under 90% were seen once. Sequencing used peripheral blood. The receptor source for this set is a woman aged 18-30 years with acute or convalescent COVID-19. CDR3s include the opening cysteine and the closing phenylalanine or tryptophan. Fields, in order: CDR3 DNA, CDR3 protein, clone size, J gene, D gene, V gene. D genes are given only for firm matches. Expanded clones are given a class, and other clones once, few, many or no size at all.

CDR3nt: TGTGCCAGCTCGCTTGGACTAGGCAACGAGCAGTACTTC
CDR3aa: CASSLGLGNEQYF
abundance: few
j_gene: TRBJ2-7
d_gene: TRBD2
v_gene: TRBV18

CDR3nt: TGTGCCAGCAGCCCGACAGGGGGCAATGAGCAGTTCTTC
CDR3aa: CASSPTGGNEQFF
abundance: -
j_gene: TRBJ2-1
d_gene: TRBD1
v_gene: TRBV12-3/TRBV12-4

CDR3nt: TGTGCCAGCTCACCCCGGTCAGGCTTCTTATCCGGCTACACCTTC
CDR3aa: CASSPRSGFLSGYTF
abundance: -
j_gene: TRBJ1-2
d_gene: -
v_gene: TRBV18

CDR3nt: TGTGCCAGCAGTCCCAGACAGGGAATCTATGGCTACACCTTC
CDR3aa: CASSPRQGIYGYTF
abundance: -
j_gene: TRBJ1-2
d_gene: TRBD1
v_gene: TRBV27

CDR3nt: TGTGCCAGCAGCCAACTACGGGGGTGGAACTATGGCTACACCTTC
CDR3aa: CASSQLRGWNYGYTF
abundance: -
j_gene: TRBJ1-2
d_gene: -
v_gene: TRBV14

CDR3nt: TGCGCCAGCAGCTTGGCCCCTCGGGGACAGGGCTTCGCAGATACGCAGTATTTT
CDR3aa: CASSLAPRGQGFADTQYF
abundance: -
j_gene: TRBJ2-3
d_gene: TRBD1
v_gene: TRBV5-1

CDR3nt: TGTGCCAGCAGCCAAGGCGGGGATACGCAGTATTTT
CDR3aa: CASSQGGDTQYF
abundance: -
j_gene: TRBJ2-3
d_gene: -
v_gene: TRBV3-1/TRBV3-2

CDR3nt: TGTGCCACCAGCAGCAGGACAGAAAACATTCAGTACTTC
CDR3aa: CATSSRTENIQYF
abundance: -
j_gene: TRBJ2-4
d_gene: -
v_gene: TRBV15

CDR3nt: TGCGCCAGCAGCCAAGAATCAACTGGTTCCTATGGCTACACCTTC
CDR3aa: CASSQESTGSYGYTF
abundance: -
j_gene: TRBJ1-2
d_gene: -
v_gene: TRBV4-1

CDR3nt: TGCAGCGCTTTATCGACCCGACACGGCCTGGGCAATGAGCAGTTCTTC
CDR3aa: CSALSTRHGLGNEQFF
abundance: once
j_gene: TRBJ2-1
d_gene: -
v_gene: TRBV29-1

CDR3nt: TGTGCCAGTAGTCTTCCGATGAGCAGGGGGGCCGGGGAGCTGTTTTTT
CDR3aa: CASSLPMSRGAGELFF
abundance: -
j_gene: TRBJ2-2
d_gene: -
v_gene: TRBV19

CDR3nt: TGCGCCAGCAGTCAATCTTCCTATAGCGGGAGGGTAGAGACCCAGTACTTC
CDR3aa: CASSQSSYSGRVETQYF
abundance: -
j_gene: TRBJ2-5
d_gene: TRBD2
v_gene: TRBV23-1

CDR3nt: TGTGCCAGCAGTCCGAGACAGGATGGCTACACCTTC
CDR3aa: CASSPRQDGYTF
abundance: -
j_gene: TRBJ1-2
d_gene: -
v_gene: TRBV2

CDR3nt: TGTGCCAGCAGATCCCCCGACTCGGTCGAGCAGTACTTC
CDR3aa: CASRSPDSVEQYF
abundance: -
j_gene: TRBJ2-7
d_gene: -
v_gene: TRBV11-2

CDR3nt: TGTGCCAGCAGCTTGTTCCAAGCGGGAAATAGCAATGAGCAGTTCTTC
CDR3aa: CASSLFQAGNSNEQFF
abundance: -
j_gene: TRBJ2-1
d_gene: TRBD2
v_gene: TRBV7-3

CDR3nt: TGTGCCAGCAGCCCCCTCAGCGTGACAGGGCGGGGGGACACTGAAGCTTTCTTT
CDR3aa: CASSPLSVTGRGDTEAFF
abundance: -
j_gene: TRBJ1-1
d_gene: TRBD1
v_gene: TRBV11-2

CDR3nt: TGCGCCAGCAGCAGGAGCAACACTGAAGCTTTCTTT
CDR3aa: CASSRSNTEAFF
abundance: once
j_gene: TRBJ1-1
d_gene: -
v_gene: TRBV5-1

CDR3nt: TGTGCCAGCAGTTTTAGAGACAGGGGGCTTGAGCAGTTCTTC
CDR3aa: CASSFRDRGLEQFF
abundance: -
j_gene: TRBJ2-1
d_gene: TRBD1
v_gene: TRBV27

CDR3nt: TGCGCCAGCAGCCAAGATTACGGGCGGGAGGGCCTATGGGATACGCAGTATTTT
CDR3aa: CASSQDYGREGLWDTQYF
abundance: -
j_gene: TRBJ2-3
d_gene: TRBD2
v_gene: TRBV4-3

CDR3nt: TGTGCCGCGGGAGCTTCGGCCTACGAGCAGTACTTC
CDR3aa: CAAGASAYEQYF
abundance: -
j_gene: TRBJ2-7
d_gene: TRBD2
v_gene: TRBV7-9

CDR3nt: TGCAGCGTTGACGGGGGATTAGCGGTTCTCAATGAGCAGTTCTTC
CDR3aa: CSVDGGLAVLNEQFF
abundance: few
j_gene: TRBJ2-1
d_gene: -
v_gene: TRBV29-1

CDR3nt: TGTGCCAGCCCCCGGGACAACTCTGGAAACACCATATATTTT
CDR3aa: CASPRDNSGNTIYF
abundance: -
j_gene: TRBJ1-3
d_gene: -
v_gene: TRBV6-5

CDR3nt: TGCGCCAGCAGCTGGACTAGCGGGAGTGCCAACGCGAATACGCAGTATTTT
CDR3aa: CASSWTSGSANANTQYF
abundance: -
j_gene: TRBJ2-3
d_gene: TRBD2
v_gene: TRBV5-1

CDR3nt: TGTGCCAGCAGTTACGGGGCAGGGCCGGGCGAGCAGTACTTC
CDR3aa: CASSYGAGPGEQYF
abundance: once
j_gene: TRBJ2-7
d_gene: -
v_gene: TRBV6-2/TRBV6-3

CDR3nt: TGTGCCAGTAGTCAGGACAGGGGTCCTTATCAGCCCCAGCATTTT
CDR3aa: CASSQDRGPYQPQHF
abundance: -
j_gene: TRBJ1-5
d_gene: TRBD1
v_gene: TRBV19

CDR3nt: TGTGCCAGCACTGGCGGTACAGGGGAGCTGTTTTTT
CDR3aa: CASTGGTGELFF
abundance: few
j_gene: TRBJ2-2
d_gene: -
v_gene: TRBV2

CDR3nt: TGTGCCAGCAGTCCCTGGACTAGCGGACTGACCAATGAGCAGTTCTTC
CDR3aa: CASSPWTSGLTNEQFF
abundance: -
j_gene: TRBJ2-1
d_gene: TRBD2
v_gene: TRBV27

CDR3nt: TGTGCCTGGAGTGTATTGGCCCGGGGGGATGAGCAGTTCTTC
CDR3aa: CAWSVLARGDEQFF
abundance: -
j_gene: TRBJ2-1
d_gene: TRBD2
v_gene: TRBV30

CDR3nt: TGTGCCAGCAGTTACCAGGGGGCTGGGGCCAACGTCCTGACTTTC
CDR3aa: CASSYQGAGANVLTF
abundance: many
j_gene: TRBJ2-6
d_gene: TRBD1
v_gene: TRBV6-5

CDR3nt: TGTGCCAGCAGCTTAGTCCCTGGGACTGACGAGCAGTACTTC
CDR3aa: CASSLVPGTDEQYF
abundance: -
j_gene: TRBJ2-7
d_gene: -
v_gene: TRBV7-2

CDR3nt: TGTGCCATCAGTCTAACTCGTTCCTACGAGCAGTACTTC
CDR3aa: CAISLTRSYEQYF
abundance: once
j_gene: TRBJ2-7
d_gene: -
v_gene: TRBV10-3

CDR3nt: TGCGCCAGCAGCCCCTCGGGGAACGAGCAGTACTTC
CDR3aa: CASSPSGNEQYF
abundance: -
j_gene: TRBJ2-7
d_gene: -
v_gene: TRBV5-1

CDR3nt: TGTGCCAGCAGCTTGTCGTTGGGGCGACAAGGACAAGAGACCCAGTACTTC
CDR3aa: CASSLSLGRQGQETQYF
abundance: -
j_gene: TRBJ2-5
d_gene: -
v_gene: TRBV7-6

CDR3nt: TGCGCCAGCAGTGAGTCGAGTGGTAGCGGCTACACCTTC
CDR3aa: CASSESSGSGYTF
abundance: -
j_gene: TRBJ1-2
d_gene: -
v_gene: TRBV10-1

CDR3nt: TGTGCCAGCAGTGGACAGGGAAGGGTGTCTACTAATGAAAAACTGTTTTTT
CDR3aa: CASSGQGRVSTNEKLFF
abundance: -
j_gene: TRBJ1-4
d_gene: TRBD1
v_gene: TRBV28

CDR3nt: TGCGCCAGCAGTGAAGGGAGGTACGTCTATAGCAATCAGCCCCAGCATTTT
CDR3aa: CASSEGRYVYSNQPQHF
abundance: -
j_gene: TRBJ1-5
d_gene: -
v_gene: TRBV10-2

CDR3nt: TGTGCCAGCAGCTTAGTATCAGGGTCAGGGTGGCTTAGCAATCAGCCCCAGCATTTT
CDR3aa: CASSLVSGSGWLSNQPQHF
abundance: -
j_gene: TRBJ1-5
d_gene: -
v_gene: TRBV7-2

CDR3nt: TGTGCCAGCTCACCAAGCCGACAGGGCGCTGAAGCTTTCTTT
CDR3aa: CASSPSRQGAEAFF
abundance: -
j_gene: TRBJ1-1
d_gene: TRBD1
v_gene: TRBV18

CDR3nt: TGTGCCAGCTCACCAGGACAGGGGGAGACCCAGTACTTC
CDR3aa: CASSPGQGETQYF
abundance: -
j_gene: TRBJ2-5
d_gene: TRBD1
v_gene: TRBV18

CDR3nt: TGTGCCAGCAGCTTGGTTAGGGGAGGCGGGCGGGAGACCCAGTACTTC
CDR3aa: CASSLVRGGGRETQYF
abundance: -
j_gene: TRBJ2-5
d_gene: -
v_gene: TRBV5-4

CDR3nt: TGCGCCAGCAGCCAAGAACTGGGACCTAGCGGGAGAGGGAACACCGGGGAGCTGTTTTTT
CDR3aa: CASSQELGPSGRGNTGELFF
abundance: -
j_gene: TRBJ2-2
d_gene: TRBD2
v_gene: TRBV4-1

CDR3nt: TGTGCCAGCAGTTACGTTGCGCGGACTAACACCGGGGAGCTGTTTTTT
CDR3aa: CASSYVARTNTGELFF
abundance: -
j_gene: TRBJ2-2
d_gene: -
v_gene: TRBV6-2/TRBV6-3

CDR3nt: TGTGCCAGCAGCCCCCAGGACGGGAGCACGGAGACCCAGTACTTC
CDR3aa: CASSPQDGSTETQYF
abundance: -
j_gene: TRBJ2-5
d_gene: -
v_gene: TRBV7-2

CDR3nt: TGCGCCAGCAGTTACTCTATCCTAGCGGGAGTATCAGATACGCAGTATTTT
CDR3aa: CASSYSILAGVSDTQYF
abundance: -
j_gene: TRBJ2-3
d_gene: TRBD2
v_gene: TRBV5-1

CDR3nt: TGTGCCAGCAGTTCGACAGGGTACACTGAAGCTTTCTTT
CDR3aa: CASSSTGYTEAFF
abundance: -
j_gene: TRBJ1-1
d_gene: TRBD1
v_gene: TRBV28

CDR3nt: TGCAGCGTTGGAATTACAGGGGGAGGTGAAGCTTTCTTT
CDR3aa: CSVGITGGGEAFF
abundance: -
j_gene: TRBJ1-1
d_gene: TRBD1
v_gene: TRBV29-1

CDR3nt: TGTGCCAGCAGCTTACTGGACAGGGTTGGCTATGGCTACACCTTC
CDR3aa: CASSLLDRVGYGYTF
abundance: once
j_gene: TRBJ1-2
d_gene: TRBD1
v_gene: TRBV5-6

CDR3nt: TGTGCCAGCAGCTTATACGACAGGGACAGCGGAAACACCATATATTTT
CDR3aa: CASSLYDRDSGNTIYF
abundance: few
j_gene: TRBJ1-3
d_gene: TRBD1
v_gene: TRBV13

CDR3nt: TGTGCCAGCTCACCACCGTCAGGGGGTGGCGATCAGCCCCAGCATTTT
CDR3aa: CASSPPSGGGDQPQHF
abundance: once
j_gene: TRBJ1-5
d_gene: TRBD1
v_gene: TRBV18

CDR3nt: TGTGCCAGCTCACTCCAGAACCAAGAGACCCAGTACTTC
CDR3aa: CASSLQNQETQYF
abundance: few
j_gene: TRBJ2-5
d_gene: -
v_gene: TRBV18

CDR3nt: TGTGCCAGCAGTCCCCTAGACAGGGACCTTGAGACCCAGTACTTC
CDR3aa: CASSPLDRDLETQYF
abundance: once
j_gene: TRBJ2-5
d_gene: TRBD1
v_gene: TRBV28